This T cell receptor beta chain came from a study of blood T cell repertoires in COVID-19 (dated by TCRdb to the early 2020s). In the study overall: Samples from collaborators originated in the United States, Italy and Spain and spanned both the acute and convalescent phases of COVID-19. Sample metadata almost always included a de-identified subject ID, COVID-19 status, age in years and sex. Subjects who had been exposed to COVID-19, were actively infected with it, or had recovered from it provided the deeply sampled blood TCRbeta repertoires that made up the dataset. The prospective study material was composed of cDNA or gDNA derived from T cells, B-cell-depleted T cells, or PBMCs. A freely available public database, intended as a resource for researchers studying the immune response to SARS-CoV-2, is where the repertoires were released. HLA class I and class II types, where available, came from metadata supplied by the sample provider rather than from assay-based typing. The samples were drawn from the first 160 participants of the ongoing ImmuneRACE study and from 1,254 subjects provided by 6 global collaborators.

As for this clone: It lacks a known antigen. No base quality information exists; no much larger clone differs at one position.

TCRbeta CDR3 regions were amplified from genomic DNA by means of the immunoSEQ Assay, a bias-controlled multiplex PCR. From the authors' description of their analysis: Nucleated cell counts per sample were estimated from amplification of reference gene primers within the assay. To quantify the absolute abundance of each unique TCRbeta CDR3 rearrangement, sequence reads were collapsed and filtered. For each sample, productive Simpson clonality was calculated by taking the square root of Simpson's diversity index across productive rearrangements. The clones in this table, taken by TCRdb from immuneACCESS, are in-frame only. Not every clone is retained; where verified, under half of the shortfall comes from an unresolved V gene, and the cause of the rest is unknown. The D gene and trimming were derived from the DNA, and the V and J assignments and clone size from that table. The sample table shows 180,000 or so clones, and approximately 85% are seen once. Of the sample, roughly 8% is held by the ten largest clones.

Collaborating institutions collected whole blood in K2EDTA tubes following their own protocols. Collaborator samples were shipped for TCRbeta analysis as frozen whole blood, isolated PBMCs, or DNA extracted from either sample type. The paper as a whole reports these results and caveats: How much clinical and demographic metadata was included differed by source and by participant, and the metadata was provided uncurated.

The clonotype comes from a woman aged 55-70 years with acute or convalescent COVID-19. Sequenced sample: peripheral blood.

The DNA is as follows: TGTGCCAGCAGTTGGACAAATGGTGAAGCTTTCTTT. Translated, this is CASSWTNGEAFF. The sequence links TRBV6-5 to TRBJ1-1; 5 matching bases give a weak D call of TRBD1. Based on the germline V gene, the CDR1 and CDR2 sequences are MNHEY and SVGAGI. Deletion took 4 bases off V and 7 bases off J, with a span of 10 bases between the germline ends. There are 12 amino acids in the CDR3, from cysteine to phenylalanine inclusive. Only the CDR3 region is kept as DNA, spanning 36 bases read in frame from base 1.